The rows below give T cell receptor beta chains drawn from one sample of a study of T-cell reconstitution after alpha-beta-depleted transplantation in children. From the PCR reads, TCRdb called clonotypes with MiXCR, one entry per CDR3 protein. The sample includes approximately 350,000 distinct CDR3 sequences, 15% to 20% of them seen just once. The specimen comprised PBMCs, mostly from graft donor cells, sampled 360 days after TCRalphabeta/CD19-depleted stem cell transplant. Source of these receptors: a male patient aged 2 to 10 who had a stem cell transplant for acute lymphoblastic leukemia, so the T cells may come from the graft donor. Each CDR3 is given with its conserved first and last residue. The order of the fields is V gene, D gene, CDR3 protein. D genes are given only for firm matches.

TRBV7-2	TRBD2	CASSPGTSGLSGANVLTF
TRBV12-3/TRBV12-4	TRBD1	CASSSRTGKDTQYF
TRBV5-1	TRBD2	CASSSTSKAETQYF
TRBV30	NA	CAWTGMRSYEQYF
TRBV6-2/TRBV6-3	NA	CASLKSFGFGETQYF
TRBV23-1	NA	CASSHPGTYVSDTQYF
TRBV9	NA	CASSGGGQAYEQYF
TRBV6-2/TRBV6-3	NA	CASSSLRGLTATGELFF
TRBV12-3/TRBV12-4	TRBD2	CASRKREGYNEQFF
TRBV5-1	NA	CASSLEAGNFYEQYF
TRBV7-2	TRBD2	CASSLGRLAGAAQYF
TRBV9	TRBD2	CASSAPRGTSGLWNTGELFF
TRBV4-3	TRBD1	CASSLLRTGGKNTGELFF
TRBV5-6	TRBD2	CASSPLGLAGDDGYYDTGELFF
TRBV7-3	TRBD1	CASSDPTGGTEAFF
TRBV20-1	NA	CSAPWGQYEQYF
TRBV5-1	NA	CASSLRVSYNEQFF
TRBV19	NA	CASSILVWAGPTGELFF
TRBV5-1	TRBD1	CASSPGQGGGNTIYF
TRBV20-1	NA	CSAPRRGIRQKQFF
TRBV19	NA	CASSVQNTYEQYF
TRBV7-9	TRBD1	CASSLASGQGKQYF
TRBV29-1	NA	CSVEGLTDGWETQYF
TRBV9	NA	CASSAEGHPRGEQYF
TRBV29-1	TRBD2	CSVESRLAGGADTQYF
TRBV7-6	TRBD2	CASSLGLAPTDTQYF
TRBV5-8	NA	CASTPNGYSNQPQHF
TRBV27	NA	CASSLSWGGHSYEQYF
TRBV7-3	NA	CASSIRGNNEQFF
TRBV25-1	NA	CASSDPGGFDNEQFF
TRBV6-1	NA	CASSQILGLYEKLFF
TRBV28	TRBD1	CASSPGQVSSYEQYF